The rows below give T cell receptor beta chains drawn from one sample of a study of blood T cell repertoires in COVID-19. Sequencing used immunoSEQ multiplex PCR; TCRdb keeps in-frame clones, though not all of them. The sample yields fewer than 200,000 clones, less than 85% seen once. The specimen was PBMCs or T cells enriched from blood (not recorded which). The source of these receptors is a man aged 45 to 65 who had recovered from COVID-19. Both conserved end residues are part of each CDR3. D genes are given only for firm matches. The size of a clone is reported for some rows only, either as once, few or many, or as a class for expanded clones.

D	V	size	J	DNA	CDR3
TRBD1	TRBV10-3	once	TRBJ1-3	TGTGCCAGCGCCGGGACAGGGGTCGACACCATATATTTT	CASAGTGVDTIYF
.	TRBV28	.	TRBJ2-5	TGTGCCAGCACCCAGAGGACTTTCCGGGCCCAAGAGACCCAGTACTTC	CASTQRTFRAQETQYF
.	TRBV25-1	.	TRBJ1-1	TGTGCCAGCAGTGACAGGGCTGAAGCTTTCTTT	CASSDRAEAFF
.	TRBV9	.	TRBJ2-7	TGTGCCAGCAGCCCCGTGGGGAGCTCCTACGAGCAGTACTTC	CASSPVGSSYEQYF
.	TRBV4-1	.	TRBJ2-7	TGCGCCAGTATGACCCAGGGGGGAGGGCAGTACTTC	CASMTQGGGQYF
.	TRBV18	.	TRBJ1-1	TGTGCCAGCTCACTTTCCGGGACACTGGGCAACACTGAAGCTTTCTTT	CASSLSGTLGNTEAFF
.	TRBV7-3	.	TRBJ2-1	TGTGCCAGCAGCCGGGACTCCGACAATGAGCAGTTCTTC	CASSRDSDNEQFF
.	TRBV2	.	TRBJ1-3	TGTGCCAGCAGTGAACTTGGCCATTATCGTAAACCTGGAAACACCATATATTTT	CASSELGHYRKPGNTIYF
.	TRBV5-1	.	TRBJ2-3	TGCGCCAGCAGCTTGTCATCGGGGTTGGATACGCAGTATTTT	CASSLSSGLDTQYF
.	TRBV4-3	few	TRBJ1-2	TGCGCCAGCAGCCAAGCCGGCCAGGCCCCCTATGGCTACACCTTC	CASSQAGQAPYGYTF
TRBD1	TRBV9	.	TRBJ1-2	TGTGCCAGCAGCGTCACAGGGGTTTCTGGCTACACCTTC	CASSVTGVSGYTF
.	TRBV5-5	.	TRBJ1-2	TGTGCCAGCATCCCCGGTGGAGAGGGAGGCTATGGCTACACCTTC	CASIPGGEGGYGYTF
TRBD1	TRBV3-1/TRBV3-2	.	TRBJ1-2	TGTGCCAGCAGCCCCGTGGGGACAGGGAACTATGGCTACACCTTC	CASSPVGTGNYGYTF
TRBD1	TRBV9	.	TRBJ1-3	TGTGCCAGCAGCTCACGACAGGGGGCATCGACTGGAAACACCATATATTTT	CASSSRQGASTGNTIYF
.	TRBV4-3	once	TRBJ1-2	TGCGCCAGCAGCCTCAACAGGGAAATCTCTGGCTACACCTTC	CASSLNREISGYTF
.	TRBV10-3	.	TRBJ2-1	TGTGCCATCAGTGCCCCCGGGGGAGGGGGCTCCTACAATGAGCAGTTCTTC	CAISAPGGGGSYNEQFF
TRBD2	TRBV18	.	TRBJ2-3	TGTGCCAGCTCACCGGGTAGCGGGGGCCATGGAGATACGCAGTATTTT	CASSPGSGGHGDTQYF
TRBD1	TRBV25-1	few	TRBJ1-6	TGTGCCAGCAGTGATGGGTCAGGGGGCGCCTATAATTCACCCCTCCACTTT	CASSDGSGGAYNSPLHF
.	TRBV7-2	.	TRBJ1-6	TGTGCCAGCAGCTTACAGGGGAATAATTCACCCCTCCACTTT	CASSLQGNNSPLHF
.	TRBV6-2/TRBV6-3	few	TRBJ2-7	TGTGCCAGCAGTTCCCCAGACTTTATCCAAGGCGACGAGCAGTACTTC	CASSSPDFIQGDEQYF
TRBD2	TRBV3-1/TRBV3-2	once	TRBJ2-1	TGTGCCAGCAGCCGGACTAGCGGCGAGCAGTTCTTC	CASSRTSGEQFF
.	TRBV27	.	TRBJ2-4	TGTGCCAGCGGCGGGACAGCGGACGGCATTCAGTACTTC	CASGGTADGIQYF
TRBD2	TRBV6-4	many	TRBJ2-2	TGTGCCAGCAGTGACTCAGAGGGAGGGTCCGGGGAGCTGTTTTTT	CASSDSEGGSGELFF
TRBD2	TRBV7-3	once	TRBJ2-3	TGTGCCAGCAGCTTCGGACTAGCGGGGGTAACGGATACGCAGTATTTT	CASSFGLAGVTDTQYF
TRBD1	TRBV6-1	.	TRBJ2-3	TGTGCCAGCAGTCAAGCGGGACTGAGGGGACAGGGGTCCCCTCGGGATACGCAGTATTTT	CASSQAGLRGQGSPRDTQYF
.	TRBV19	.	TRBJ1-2	TGTGCCAGTACCCTTACTAGCGGGAGGAGAGGCTACACCTTC	CASTLTSGRRGYTF
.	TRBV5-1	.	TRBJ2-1	TGCGCCAGCAGGCCGGGTAATTCCTACAATGAGCAGTTCTTC	CASRPGNSYNEQFF
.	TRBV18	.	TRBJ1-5	TGTGCCAGCTCACCATTGGGCAGCCACCAGCCCCAGCATTTT	CASSPLGSHQPQHF
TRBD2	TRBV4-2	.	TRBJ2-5	TGTGCCAGCAGCCAAGATGAGATAGCGGGAAAGACCCAGTACTTC	CASSQDEIAGKTQYF